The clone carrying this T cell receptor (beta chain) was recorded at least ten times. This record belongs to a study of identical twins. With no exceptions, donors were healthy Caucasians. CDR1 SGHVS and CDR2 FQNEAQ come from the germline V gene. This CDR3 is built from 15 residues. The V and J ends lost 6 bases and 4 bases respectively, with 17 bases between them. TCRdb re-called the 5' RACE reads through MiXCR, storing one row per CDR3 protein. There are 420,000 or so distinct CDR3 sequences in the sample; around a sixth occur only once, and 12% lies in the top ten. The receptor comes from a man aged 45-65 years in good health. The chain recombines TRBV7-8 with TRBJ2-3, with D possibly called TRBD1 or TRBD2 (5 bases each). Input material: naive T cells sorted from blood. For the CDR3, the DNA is TGTGCCAGCAGTCACCGGGACCTCGGAGCAGATACGCAGTATTTT. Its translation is CASSHRDLGADTQYF.